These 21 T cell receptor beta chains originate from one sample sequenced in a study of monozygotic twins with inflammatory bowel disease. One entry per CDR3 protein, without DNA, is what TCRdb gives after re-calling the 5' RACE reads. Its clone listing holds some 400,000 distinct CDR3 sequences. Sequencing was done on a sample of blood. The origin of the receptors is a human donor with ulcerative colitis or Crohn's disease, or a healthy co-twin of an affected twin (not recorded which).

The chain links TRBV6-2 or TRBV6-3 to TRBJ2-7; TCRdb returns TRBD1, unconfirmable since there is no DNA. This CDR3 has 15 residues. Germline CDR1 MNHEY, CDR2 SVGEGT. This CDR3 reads CASTGDTGVDYEQYF.

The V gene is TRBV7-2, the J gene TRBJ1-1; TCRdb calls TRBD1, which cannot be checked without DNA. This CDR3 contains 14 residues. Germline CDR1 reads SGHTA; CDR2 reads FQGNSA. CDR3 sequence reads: CASLVRGAWTEAFF.

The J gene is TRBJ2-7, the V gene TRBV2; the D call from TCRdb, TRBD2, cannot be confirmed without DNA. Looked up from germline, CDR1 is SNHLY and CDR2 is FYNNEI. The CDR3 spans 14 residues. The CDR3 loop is CASSHGLAAYEQYF.

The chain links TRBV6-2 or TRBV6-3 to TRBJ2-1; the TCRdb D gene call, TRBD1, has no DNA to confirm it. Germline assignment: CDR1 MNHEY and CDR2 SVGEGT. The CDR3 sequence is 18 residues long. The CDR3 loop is CASRMDLSPQSSYNEQFF.

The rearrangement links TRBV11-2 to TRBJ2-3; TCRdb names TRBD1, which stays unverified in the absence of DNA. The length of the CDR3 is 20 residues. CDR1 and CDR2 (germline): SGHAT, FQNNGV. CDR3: CASSLGGTAGPHWETDTQYF.

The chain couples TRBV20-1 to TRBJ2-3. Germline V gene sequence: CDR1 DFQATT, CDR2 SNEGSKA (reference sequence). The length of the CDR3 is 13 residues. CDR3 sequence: CSAHYSYTDTQYF.

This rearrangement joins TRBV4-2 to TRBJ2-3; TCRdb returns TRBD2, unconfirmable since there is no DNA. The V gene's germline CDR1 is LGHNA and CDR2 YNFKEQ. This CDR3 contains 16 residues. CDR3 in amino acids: CASSQEGLAEPWAQYF.

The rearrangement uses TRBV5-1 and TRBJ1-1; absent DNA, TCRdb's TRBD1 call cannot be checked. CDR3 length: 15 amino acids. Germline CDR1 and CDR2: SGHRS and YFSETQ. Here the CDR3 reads CASSETGTPGTEAFF.

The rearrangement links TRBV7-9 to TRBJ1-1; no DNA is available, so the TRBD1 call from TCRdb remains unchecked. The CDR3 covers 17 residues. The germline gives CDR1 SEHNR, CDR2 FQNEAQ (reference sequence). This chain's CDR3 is CASNPPRTGWMWTEAFF. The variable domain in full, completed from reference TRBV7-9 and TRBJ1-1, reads DTGVSQNPRHKITKRGQNVTFRCDPISEHNRLYWYRQTLGQGPEFLTYFQNEAQLEKSRLLSDRFSAERPKGSFSTLEIQRTEQGDSAMYLCASNPPRTGWMWTEAFFGQGTRLTVV.

CDR3 sequence: CASSPLPGGPNNEQFF. This chain joins TRBV7-3 and TRBJ2-1; TCRdb's D gene call, TRBD2, goes unchecked for lack of DNA. Germline V CDR1 and CDR2: SGHTA, FQGTGA. This CDR3 has 16 amino acids.

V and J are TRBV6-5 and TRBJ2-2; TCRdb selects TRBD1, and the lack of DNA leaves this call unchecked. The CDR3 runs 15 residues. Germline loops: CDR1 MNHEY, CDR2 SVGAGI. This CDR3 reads CASSYSRGDTGELFF.

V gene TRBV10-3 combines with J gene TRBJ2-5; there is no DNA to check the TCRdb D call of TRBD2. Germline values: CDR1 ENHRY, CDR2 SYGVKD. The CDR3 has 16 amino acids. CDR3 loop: CAISPRTGPPRKTQYF.

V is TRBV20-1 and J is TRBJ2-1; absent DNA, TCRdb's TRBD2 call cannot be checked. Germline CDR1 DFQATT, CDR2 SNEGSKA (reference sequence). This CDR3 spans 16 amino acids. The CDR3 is CSAFQNGLAGDNEQFF.

CDR3 sequence: CASSYGQGAFF. The chain links TRBV6-5 to TRBJ1-1; TCRdb lists TRBD1, though no DNA is available to test this call. CDR1 MNHEY and CDR2 SVGAGI come from the germline V gene. The length of the CDR3 is 11 residues.

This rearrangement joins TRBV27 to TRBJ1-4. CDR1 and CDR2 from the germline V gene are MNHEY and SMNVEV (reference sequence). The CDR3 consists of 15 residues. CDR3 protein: CASRRDPATNEKLFF.

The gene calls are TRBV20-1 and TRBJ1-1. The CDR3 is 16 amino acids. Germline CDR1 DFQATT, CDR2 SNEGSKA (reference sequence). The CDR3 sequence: CSARVRGGQSLRLAFF.

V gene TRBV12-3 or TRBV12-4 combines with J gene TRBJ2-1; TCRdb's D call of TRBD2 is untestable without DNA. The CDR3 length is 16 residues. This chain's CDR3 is CASSLVVTSGVNEQFF.

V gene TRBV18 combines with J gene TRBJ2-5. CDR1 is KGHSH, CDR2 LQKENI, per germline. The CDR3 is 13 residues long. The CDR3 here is CASSPPSEETQYF.

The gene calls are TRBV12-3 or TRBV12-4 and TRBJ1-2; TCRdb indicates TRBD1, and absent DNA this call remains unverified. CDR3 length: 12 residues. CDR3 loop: CASGAGGQGYTF.

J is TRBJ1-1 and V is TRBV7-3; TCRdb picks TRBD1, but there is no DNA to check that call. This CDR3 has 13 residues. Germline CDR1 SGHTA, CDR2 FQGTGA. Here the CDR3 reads CASSMRPGAEAFF.

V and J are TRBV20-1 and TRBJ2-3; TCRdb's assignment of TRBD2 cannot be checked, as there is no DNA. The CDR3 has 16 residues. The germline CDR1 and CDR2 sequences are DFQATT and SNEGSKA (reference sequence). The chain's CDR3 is CSARGELAGGPDTQYF.